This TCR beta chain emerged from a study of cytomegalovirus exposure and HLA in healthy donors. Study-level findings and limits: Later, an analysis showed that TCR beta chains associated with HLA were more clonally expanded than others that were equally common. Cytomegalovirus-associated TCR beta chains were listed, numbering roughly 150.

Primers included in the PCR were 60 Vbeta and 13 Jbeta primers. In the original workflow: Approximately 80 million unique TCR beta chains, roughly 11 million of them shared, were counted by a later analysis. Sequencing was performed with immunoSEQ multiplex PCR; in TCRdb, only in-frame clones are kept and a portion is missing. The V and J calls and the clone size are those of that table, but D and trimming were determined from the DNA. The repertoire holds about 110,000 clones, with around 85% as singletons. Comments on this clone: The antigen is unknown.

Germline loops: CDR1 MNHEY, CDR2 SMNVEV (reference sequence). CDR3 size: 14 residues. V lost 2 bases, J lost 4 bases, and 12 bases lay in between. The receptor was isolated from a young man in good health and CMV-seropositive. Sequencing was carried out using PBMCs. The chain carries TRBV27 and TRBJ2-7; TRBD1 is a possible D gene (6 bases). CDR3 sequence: CASSLGRGWYEQYF. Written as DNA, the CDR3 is TGTGCCAGCAGTTTAGGCAGGGGCTGGTACGAGCAGTACTTC.